This entry lists 10 T cell receptor beta chains sequenced from one sample in a study of T cells in Graves' hyperthyroidism and ophthalmopathy. Amplified TCR beta CDR3 regions derived from RNA transcripts. First-round RT-PCR of the TCR CDR3 relied on the HTBI primer set. MiXCR was run by TCRdb on the multiplex PCR reads, yielding one entry per CDR3 protein. The sample carries about 520,000 distinct CDR3 sequences, roughly 25% recorded once. Source material: blood. These receptors were taken from a woman between 25 and 40 years old with Graves' ophthalmopathy.

In its sample, this clonotype was seen a few times. The V call is TRBV6-5, the J call TRBJ1-2; D not resolved. CDR3 size: 15 residues. Germline V gene sequence: CDR1 MNHEY, CDR2 SVGAGI. V gave up 2 bases and J gave up 7 bases, with 17 bases separating them. The CDR3 sequence: CASSYRQVDRGGYTF. The DNA of the CDR3 is TGTGCCAGCAGTTACAGGCAGGTGGATCGTGGTGGCTACACCTTC.

At least ten counts were recorded for this clonotype. J is TRBJ2-7 and V is TRBV5-1; D might be TRBD1 (7 bases). The CDR3 consists of 15 residues. V was pared by 4 bases and J by 0 bases, with 14 bases between. Germline CDR1 reads SGHRS; CDR2 reads YFSETQ. The CDR3 DNA is TGCGCCAGCAGCGCGGGACAGACTTACTCCTACGAGCAGTACTTC. It translates to CASSAGQTYSYEQYF.

The chain uses TRBV6-2 or TRBV6-3 and TRBJ2-2, with TRBD1 matching over 8 bases. J was trimmed by 6 bases and V by 6 bases; bases with no gene match: 3. The CDR3 covers 13 residues. Germline V gives CDR1 MNHEY, CDR2 SVGEGT. CDR3 bases: TGTGCCAGCAGGACAGGGGAGCCCGGGGAGCTGTTTTTT. Protein: CASRTGEPGELFF.

This clonotype was detected many times. V usage is TRBV20-1 and J usage is TRBJ2-7, with D tentatively TRBD1 (6 bases). The V gene's germline CDR1 is DFQATT and CDR2 SNEGSKA (reference sequence). V lost 1 base and J 6 bases, leaving 16 bases between the germline ends. The CDR3 sequence is 14 residues long. CDR3 bases: TGCAGTGCTAGAGTGGGCAGGGGATTTGGCGAGCAGTACTTC. Its protein product is CSARVGRGFGEQYF.

The V gene is TRBV11-2, the J gene TRBJ2-4; perhaps TRBD2 as D (5 bases). The CDR3 spans 17 residues. Per the germline V gene, CDR1 is SGHAT and CDR2 is FQNNGV. Trimming took off 4 bases at V and 4 bases at J, with 20 bases between the two ends. This CDR3 reads CASSSFRGGRQKNIQYF. In nucleotides, the CDR3 is TGTGCCAGCAGCTCGTTTAGAGGAGGACGTCAAAAAAACATTCAGTACTTC. Complete variable domain (other parts from reference TRBV11-2 and TRBJ2-4): EAGVAQSPRYKIIEKRQSVAFWCNPISGHATLYWYQQILGQGPKLLIQFQNNGVVDDSQLPKDRFSAERLKGVDSTLKIQPAKLEDSAVYLCASSSFRGGRQKNIQYFGAGTRLSVL.

This clonotype was counted between two and nine times. The chain couples TRBV6-5 to TRBJ2-7; D is undetermined. V lost 2 bases to trimming and J lost 5 bases, with 10 bases between them. The germline V gene encodes CDR1 MNHEY and CDR2 SVGAGI. This CDR3 has 13 residues. The CDR3 loop is CASSYDWSNEQYF. The CDR3 DNA reads as TGTGCCAGCAGTTACGATTGGAGTAACGAGCAGTACTTC.

This clonotype was recorded a few times. The CDR3 bases are TGTGCCAGCAGTGAGACAGGGGATGGGAACTATGGCTACACCTTC. Its protein is CASSETGDGNYGYTF. The rearrangement links TRBV6-4 to TRBJ1-2, with 8 bases matching TRBD1. CDR1 is MRHNA and CDR2 is SNTAGT in the germline V gene. CDR3 length equals 15 residues. The V segment lost 3 bases and the J segment 2 bases; nucleotides outside the gene matches: 5.

This clonotype was counted between two and nine times. The chain employs TRBV6-5 and TRBJ2-7; the match to TRBD1 covers 9 bases. Looked up from germline, CDR1 is MNHEY and CDR2 is SVGAGI. The CDR3 runs 16 residues. V was clipped by 2 bases and J by 3 bases; unmatched bases: 8. Here the CDR3 DNA reads TGTGCCAGCAGTTACGGGACCGGGACAGGGCTCTACGAGCAGTACTTC. It codes for CASSYGTGTGLYEQYF.

V is TRBV19 and J is TRBJ1-2; 11 nucleotides match TRBD1. The germline V gene has CDR1 LNHDA and CDR2 SQIVND (reference sequence). The CDR3 totals 15 residues. V trimming: 5 bases; J trimming: 5 bases; junction bases outside the gene matches: 7. The CDR3 coding sequence is TGTGCCAGTAGTCTTCGGACAGGGGGCAATTATGGCTACACCTTC. Its protein is CASSLRTGGNYGYTF.

There are a few counts of this clonotype. The rearrangement joins TRBV14 to TRBJ2-7; 7 nucleotides match TRBD1. The germline V gene has CDR1 SGHDN and CDR2 FVKESK. The CDR3 is 13 residues long. V dropped 2 bases and J dropped 7; count of bases not matched to a gene: 5. The CDR3 nucleotides read TGTGCCAGCAGCCAACAACAGGGGAGTGAGCAGTACTTC. This sequence encodes CASSQQQGSEQYF. The full variable domain, with the rest looked up from reference TRBV14 and TRBJ2-7, is EAGVTQFPSHSVIEKGQTVTLRCDPISGHDNLYWYRRVMGKEIKFLLHFVKESKQDESGMPNNRFLAERTGGTYSTLKVQPAELEDSGVYFCASSQQQGSEQYFGPGTRLTVT.